A single sample is the source of the 19 T cell receptor beta chains below, sequenced in a study of HIV-infected patients and healthy controls. cDNA was made from approximately 0.55 ug RNA using alpha and beta constant primers. Using multiplexing indices, alpha and beta chain libraries were generated apart by chain-specific third strand synthesis. MiXCR, applied by TCRdb to the 5' RACE reads, yields one record per CDR3 protein. The sample carries some 14,000 distinct CDR3 sequences, 12% recorded once. Follow-up blood was drawn about 14 weeks, roughly three months, after antiretroviral therapy began. All unsorted peripheral T cells were captured because whole blood was used without fractionation. Sequencing was performed on blood, taken during antiretroviral therapy. These receptors all come from an adult with HIV infection. The donor label of this sample is uncertain.

This clonotype was counted a few times. The chain has TRBV29-1 and TRBJ1-1; no definite D call. This CDR3 spans 13 amino acids. V was shortened by 6 bases and J by 1 base, with 12 bases between the two germline ends. Per the germline V gene, CDR1 is SQVTM and CDR2 is ANQGSEA. The DNA of the CDR3 is TGCAGCGTCGCTTGGCAGAGGAACACTGAAGCTTTCTTT. It codes for CSVAWQRNTEAFF.

This clonotype was found many times. This chain joins TRBV7-2 and TRBJ2-7; 9 nucleotides line up with TRBD2. The CDR3 runs to 17 residues. The junction had 10 bases not matched to a gene; V was cut back by 2 bases and J by 2 bases. Looked up from germline, CDR1 is SGHTA and CDR2 is FQGNSA. The CDR3 DNA sequence: TGTGCCAGCAGCTTAAGCGGGGGTAGCGGGAGCCCCTACGAGCAGTACTTC. Translating gives CASSLSGGSGSPYEQYF.

This clonotype was observed at least ten times. DNA for the CDR3: TGCGCCAGCAGCCCGCTCGAGAGGGCGGGTCAGCCCCAGCATTTT. Its translation is CASSPLERAGQPQHF. The rearrangement uses TRBV4-1 and TRBJ1-5; D unclear. There are 15 residues in the CDR3. The germline V gene encodes CDR1 MGHRA and CDR2 YSYEKL. V lost 4 bases, J lost 6 bases, and 16 bases lay in between.

This clonotype was recorded many times. The chain links TRBV20-1 to TRBJ1-1; 7 bases are a match to TRBD1. The CDR3 has 12 residues. CDR1 and CDR2 (germline): DFQATT, SNEGSKA (reference sequence). Trimming cost V 6 bases and J 0 bases; bases outside gene matches: 1. The CDR3 loop reads CSAGTVNTEAFF. The CDR3 region has the DNA TGCAGTGCCGGGACAGTGAACACTGAAGCTTTCTTT.

The chain employs TRBV28 and TRBJ2-1, with TRBD2 matching over 7 bases. The CDR3 runs 14 residues. The V segment lost 3 bases and the J segment 7 bases; nucleotides outside the gene matches: 6. Germline V gives CDR1 MDHEN, CDR2 SYDVKM. For the CDR3, the DNA is TGTGCCAGCAGTTTTGGCGGGAGTAGGAATGAGCAGTTCTTC. Residues: CASSFGGSRNEQFF.

As concerns this clonotype: This may be a read error: a much more frequent sequence differs by one nucleotide. This chain links TRBV27 with TRBJ2-2; weak D call: TRBD2 (5 bases). The CDR3 is 14 residues long. Germline CDR1 and CDR2: MNHEY and SMNVEV (reference sequence). The DNA of the CDR3 is TGTGCCAGCAGTTTAGGGGAATTTGCCGGGGAGATGTTTTTT. It encodes CASSLGEFAGEMFF.

The rearrangement joins TRBV10-2 to TRBJ2-1; the match to TRBD2 covers 9 bases. V lost 2 bases and J lost 6; bases outside the gene matches: 2. The CDR3 totals 14 residues. The V gene's germline CDR1 is WSHSY and CDR2 SAAADI. The CDR3 reads CASSESGRPNEQFF. CDR3 bases: TGCGCCAGCAGTGAGAGCGGGAGGCCCAATGAGCAGTTCTTC.

This clonotype was detected only a few times. The rearrangement links TRBV2 to TRBJ1-2, with 7 bases aligning to TRBD1. The CDR3 length is 13 residues. V was clipped by 7 bases and J by 2 bases; unmatched bases: 4. Germline CDR1 reads SNHLY; CDR2 reads FYNNEI. In nucleotides, the CDR3 is TGTGCCAGCATTCGACAGGGCAACTATGGCTACACCTTC. Its protein product is CASIRQGNYGYTF.

In this sample, this clonotype is medium-sized. The chain is built from TRBV29-1 and TRBJ2-1; 13 bases fit TRBD2. The CDR3 is 19 residues long. Germline V CDR1 and CDR2: SQVTM, ANQGSEA. Germline trimming cut 4 bases from V and 4 bases from J; bases unmatched to any gene: 16. The CDR3 region has the DNA TGCAGCGTTGGGCCTCCACTAGCGGGAGGGGGGACCGAATACAATGAGCAGTTCTTC. Amino acid sequence: CSVGPPLAGGGTEYNEQFF.

This clonotype has ten or more counts. The V gene is TRBV29-1, the J gene TRBJ1-1; no firm D call. The CDR3 is 14 amino acids. Germline CDR1 reads SQVTM; CDR2 reads ANQGSEA. Trimming took 7 bases from V and 5 from J, leaving 20 bases between them. CDR3 amino acids: CSAQKGTSGTEAFF. As DNA, the CDR3 is TGCAGCGCCCAAAAAGGCACTTCGGGGACTGAAGCTTTCTTT.

This clonotype has ten or more counts. The V call is TRBV6-1, the J call TRBJ2-7; 9 nucleotides line up with TRBD2. Germline V lookup: CDR1 MNHNS, CDR2 SASEGT. CDR3 length: 17 amino acids. V was pared by 7 bases and J by 7 bases, with 20 bases of the junction left unmatched. CDR3 bases: TGTGCCAGCAAGCCCCAGCCCGGGACTAGCAACCTTGGGGAGCAGTACTTC. As protein: CASKPQPGTSNLGEQYF.

This clonotype has ten or more counts. The chain uses TRBV6-2 or TRBV6-3 and TRBJ1-2; a weak D match, TRBD1 (5 bases). Trimming took 3 bases from V and 6 from J, leaving 14 bases between them. This CDR3 comprises 14 residues. CDR1 and CDR2 (germline): MNHEY, SVGEGT. The chain's CDR3 is CASSYLDGGHGYTF. DNA for the CDR3: TGTGCCAGCAGTTATTTGGACGGGGGTCATGGCTACACCTTC.

This chain's CDR3 is CASIRAQGRLGNEQFF. CDR3 in DNA: TGTGCCAGCATCAGAGCTCAGGGGCGACTTGGCAATGAGCAGTTCTTC. The chain uses TRBV2 and TRBJ2-1; possible D gene TRBD1, 6 bases. The germline V and J ends were trimmed by 7 bases and 6 bases, with 22 bases remaining between them. CDR3 length equals 16 residues. In germline, CDR1 is SNHLY, CDR2 FYNNEI.

The sample holds many counts of this clonotype. The chain joins TRBV6-1 to TRBJ1-3, with unresolved D. V gave up 5 bases and J gave up 2 bases, with 13 bases separating them. The CDR3 has 15 residues. From germline, CDR1 is MNHNS and CDR2 SASEGT. This CDR3 reads CASSPYATPGNTIYF. CDR3 DNA sequence: TGTGCCAGCAGTCCCTACGCGACACCTGGAAACACCATATATTTT.

At least ten counts were recorded for this clonotype. The chain carries TRBV5-4 and TRBJ2-3; D is tentatively TRBD1 or TRBD2 (5 bases each). With 4 bases removed from V and 1 base from J, the gap between germline ends came to 13 bases. The CDR3 covers 15 residues. The germline gives CDR1 SGHNT, CDR2 YYREEE (reference sequence). The CDR3 DNA is TGTGCCAGCAGCACGGACGGGGCCCGCACAGATACGCAGTATTTT. Its protein is CASSTDGARTDTQYF.

A few counts support this clonotype. V usage is TRBV19 and J usage is TRBJ1-1; tentatively, D is TRBD1 (5 bases). CDR3 length: 21 residues. V was trimmed by 2 bases and J by 7 bases, leaving 35 bases between them. From germline, CDR1 is LNHDA and CDR2 SQIVND (reference sequence). The DNA of the CDR3 is TGTGCCAGTAGTATATCCCAATGGGGCAGATCTAGCGGTCCCCCCCCTTTTGAAGCTTTCTTT. Translated, it gives CASSISQWGRSSGPPPFEAFF.

This clonotype appeared many times. The chain is built from TRBV27 and TRBJ2-7, with D perhaps TRBD2 (6 bases). Germline assignment: CDR1 MNHEY and CDR2 SMNVEV (reference sequence). Trimming took off 1 base at V and 5 bases at J, with 15 bases between the two ends. The length of the CDR3 is 15 residues. CDR3 amino acids: CASSLYEQAGHEQYF. The CDR3 DNA reads TGTGCCAGCAGTTTATACGAGCAAGCGGGCCACGAGCAGTACTTC.

This clonotype showed up just a few times. The rearrangement joins TRBV10-3 to TRBJ2-5; TRBD2 agrees at 13 bases. This CDR3 comprises 16 residues. In germline, CDR1 is ENHRY, CDR2 SYGVKD. V lost 3 bases and J lost 4; bases outside the gene matches: 5. As DNA, the CDR3 is TGTGCCATCAGTGAACTAGCGGGGGGGCCGGGAGAGACCCAGTACTTC. Its translation is CAISELAGGPGETQYF.

The sample holds a few counts of this clonotype. This chain connects TRBV20-1 to TRBJ2-7; 10 positions agree with TRBD2. Trimming removed 6 bases from V and 6 bases from J; junction bases left unmatched: 23. CDR1 is DFQATT and CDR2 is SNEGSKA in the germline V gene (reference sequence). CDR3 length: 18 amino acids. The CDR3 here is CSAPRPLPSGRAGAEQYF. Here the CDR3 DNA reads TGCAGTGCCCCGCGACCACTCCCAAGCGGGAGGGCAGGAGCCGAGCAGTACTTC.